A single T cell receptor beta chain is shown here with its context. This specimen belongs to a study of T cells expressing NK-cell markers. TCRdb reprocessed the 5' RACE reads, keeping one entry per CDR3 protein, no DNA. The sample includes about 430,000 distinct CDR3 sequences. Germline V lookup: CDR1 MDHEN, CDR2 SYDVKM. The CDR3 loop spans 15 amino acids. This sequence was found in a woman aged 45-59 years in good health. The J gene is TRBJ2-3, the V gene TRBV28; TCRdb's assignment of TRBD2 cannot be checked, as there is no DNA. The sequenced sample was blood T cells: a sorted CD56 or NKG2C T cell subset, CD4+ or CD8+ T cells, or bulk PBMC T cells (not recorded which). CDR3 residues: CASSLMGGGTDTQYF.